The text below deals with one TCR beta chain. Its antigen remains unidentified. These data come from a study of shared clonotypes between healthy human individuals. Clones were sequenced by immunoSEQ multiplex PCR, and TCRdb holds only the in-frame ones, with some missing. The sample comprises about 1.5 million clones, roughly 95% of which are singletons, and roughly 1.2% rests with the top ten. Whole-study findings and limits: Few donors restricted represented genetic and exposure-history diversity. Memory subsets generally showed smaller estimated richness than naive subsets did.

The donors were adults (healthy and HIV-negative) with no recent acute infections or vaccinations. Nashville, Tennessee was home to all donors, who were Caucasian adults. Germline CDR1 and CDR2: ENHRY and SYGVKD. The CDR3 loop spans 14 amino acids. After removal of 4 bases from V and 5 bases from J, the junction contained 2 bases not matched to a gene. The clonotype comes from a young man in good health. Sequences were obtained from naive CD4+ T cells sorted from blood. Subset: CD45RA+ positively selected. The chain couples TRBV10-3 to TRBJ2-1; 10 bases are a match to TRBD2. CDR3 sequence reads: CAISALAGDNEQFF. DNA for the CDR3: TGTGCCATCAGTGCCCTAGCGGGAGACAATGAGCAGTTCTTC.